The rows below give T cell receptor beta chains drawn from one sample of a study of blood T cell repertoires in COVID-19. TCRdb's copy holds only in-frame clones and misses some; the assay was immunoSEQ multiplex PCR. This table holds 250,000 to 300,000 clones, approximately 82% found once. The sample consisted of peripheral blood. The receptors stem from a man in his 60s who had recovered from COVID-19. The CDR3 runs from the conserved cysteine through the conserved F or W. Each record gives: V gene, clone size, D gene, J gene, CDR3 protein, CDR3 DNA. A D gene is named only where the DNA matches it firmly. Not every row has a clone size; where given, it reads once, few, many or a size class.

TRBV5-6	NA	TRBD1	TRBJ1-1	CASSSGQLMNTEAFF	TGTGCCAGCAGCTCGGGACAGCTTATGAACACTGAAGCTTTCTTT
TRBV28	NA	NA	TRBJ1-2	CASSLTNSYGYTF	TGTGCCAGCAGTTTAACGAACAGCTATGGCTACACCTTC
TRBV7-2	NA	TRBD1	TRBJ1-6	CASSSQTGGNSPLHF	TGTGCCAGCAGCTCGCAGACAGGGGGTAATTCACCCCTCCACTTT
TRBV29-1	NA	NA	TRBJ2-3	CSVVVAPRDTQYF	TGCAGCGTTGTGGTAGCTCCTAGGGATACGCAGTATTTT
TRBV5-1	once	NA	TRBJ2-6	CASRGGPSGANVLTF	TGCGCCAGCAGGGGGGGACCCTCTGGGGCCAACGTCCTGACTTTC
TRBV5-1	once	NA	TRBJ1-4	CASSVRGSVNEKLFF	TGCGCCAGCAGCGTCAGGGGCAGTGTTAATGAAAAACTGTTTTTT
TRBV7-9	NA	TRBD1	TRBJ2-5	CASSSAGRGTGVIQYF	TGTGCCAGCAGCTCCGCGGGCAGGGGGACAGGGGTGATCCAGTACTTC
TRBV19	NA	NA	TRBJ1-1	CASSIGRGKNTEAFF	TGTGCCAGTAGTATAGGAAGGGGGAAGAACACTGAAGCTTTCTTT
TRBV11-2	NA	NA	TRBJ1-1	CASSFQGAGTEAFF	TGTGCCAGCAGCTTTCAAGGGGCCGGCACTGAAGCTTTCTTT
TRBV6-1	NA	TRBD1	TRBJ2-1	CASSVQGQVSYNEQFF	TGTGCCAGCAGTGTACAGGGACAGGTCTCCTACAATGAGCAGTTCTTC
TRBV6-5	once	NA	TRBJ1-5	CASNVRDNQPQHF	TGTGCCAGCAATGTCCGGGACAATCAGCCCCAGCATTTT
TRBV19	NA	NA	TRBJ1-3	CASSNPGSGNTIYF	TGTGCCAGTAGTAACCCCGGCTCTGGAAACACCATATATTTT
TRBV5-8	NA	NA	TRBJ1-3	CASSFLNSFSGNTIYF	TGTGCCAGCAGCTTTTTAAACAGCTTCTCTGGAAACACCATATATTTT
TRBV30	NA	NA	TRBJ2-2	CAWSSTMNTGELFF	TGTGCCTGGAGTAGCACGATGAACACCGGGGAGCTGTTTTTT
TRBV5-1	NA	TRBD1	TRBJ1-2	CASSEDRGGSYGYTF	TGCGCCAGCAGCGAGGACAGGGGAGGAAGCTATGGCTACACCTTC
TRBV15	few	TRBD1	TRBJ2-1	CATSRDLPGQGYNEQFF	TGTGCCACCAGCAGAGACTTACCCGGACAGGGCTACAATGAGCAGTTCTTC
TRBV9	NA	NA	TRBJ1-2	CASSGDTGGYTF	TGTGCCAGCAGCGGGGACACCGGGGGCTACACCTTC
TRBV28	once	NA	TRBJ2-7	CASSLTPQGYEQYF	TGTGCCAGCAGTTTAACCCCACAGGGCTACGAGCAGTACTTC
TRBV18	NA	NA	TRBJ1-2	CASSPKSLFGYTF	TGTGCCAGCTCACCAAAATCCCTCTTTGGCTACACCTTC
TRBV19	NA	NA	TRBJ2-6	CASSNPGFSSGANVLTF	TGTGCCAGTAGTAACCCAGGTTTTAGCTCTGGGGCCAACGTCCTGACTTTC
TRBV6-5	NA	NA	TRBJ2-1	CASRARTEGNEQFF	TGTGCCAGCAGAGCGAGGACGGAGGGCAATGAGCAGTTCTTC
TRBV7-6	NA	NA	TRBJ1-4	CASSMRGNGWEKLFF	TGTGCCAGCAGCATGAGGGGGAACGGGTGGGAAAAACTGTTTTTT
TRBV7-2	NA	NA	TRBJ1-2	CASSPRTSTRDGYTF	TGTGCCAGCAGCCCCCGAACAAGTACGAGGGATGGCTACACCTTC
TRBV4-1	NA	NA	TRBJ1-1	CASSRGWNTEAFF	TGCGCCAGCAGCCGTGGCTGGAACACTGAAGCTTTCTTT
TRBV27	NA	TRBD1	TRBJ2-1	CASRPLTGGYYNEQFF	TGTGCCAGCAGGCCCTTGACAGGGGGCTACTACAATGAGCAGTTCTTC
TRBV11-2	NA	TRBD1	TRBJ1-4	CASSQIKDRGPKLFF	TGTGCCAGCAGCCAAATCAAGGACAGGGGGCCTAAACTGTTTTTT
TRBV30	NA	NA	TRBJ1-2	CAWSQTGYGYGYTF	TGTGCCTGGAGTCAAACAGGGTACGGCTATGGCTACACCTTC
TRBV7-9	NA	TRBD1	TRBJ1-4	CASSSEDRGSRKLFF	TGTGCCAGCAGCTCGGAGGACAGGGGATCCCGAAAACTGTTTTTT
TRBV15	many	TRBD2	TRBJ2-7	CATSREAPPGSGSAYEQYF	TGTGCCACCAGCAGAGAAGCCCCCCCGGGTAGCGGGAGCGCTTACGAGCAGTACTTC
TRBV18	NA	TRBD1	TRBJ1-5	CASSPRQGISQPQHF	TGTGCCAGCTCACCAAGACAGGGGATTAGTCAGCCCCAGCATTTT
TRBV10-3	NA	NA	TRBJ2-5	CAISESDSKETQYF	TGTGCCATCAGTGAGTCGGACAGCAAAGAGACCCAGTACTTC